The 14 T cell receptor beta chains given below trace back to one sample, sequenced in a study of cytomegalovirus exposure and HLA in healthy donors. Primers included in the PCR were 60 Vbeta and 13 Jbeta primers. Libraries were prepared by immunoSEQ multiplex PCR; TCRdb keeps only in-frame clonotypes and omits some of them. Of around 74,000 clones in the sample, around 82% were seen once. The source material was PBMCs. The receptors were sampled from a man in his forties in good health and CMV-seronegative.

CDR3 coding DNA: TGTGCCAGCAGCGTAGCGGCAGGGGGAAGAACTGAAGCTTTCTTT. Translated: CASSVAAGGRTEAFF. The chain uses TRBV9 and TRBJ1-1; TRBD1 aligns across 7 bases. Germline CDR1 reads SGDLS; CDR2 reads YYNGEE. Trimming cost V 0 bases and J 5 bases; bases outside gene matches: 7. The CDR3 consists of 15 residues.

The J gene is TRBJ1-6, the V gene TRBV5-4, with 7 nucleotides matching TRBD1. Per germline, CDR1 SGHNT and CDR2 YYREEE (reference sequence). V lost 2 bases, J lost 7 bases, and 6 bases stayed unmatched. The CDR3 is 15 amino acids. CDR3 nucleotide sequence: TGTGCCAGCAGCTTTCTAGACAGGGCGAATTCACCCCTCCACTTT. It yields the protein CASSFLDRANSPLHF.

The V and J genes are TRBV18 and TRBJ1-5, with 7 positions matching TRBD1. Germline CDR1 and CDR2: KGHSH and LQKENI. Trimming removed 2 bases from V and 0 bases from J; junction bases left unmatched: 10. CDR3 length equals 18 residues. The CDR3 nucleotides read TGTGCCAGCTCACCATTTCGGGACAGCACTAATAGCAATCAGCCCCAGCATTTT. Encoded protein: CASSPFRDSTNSNQPQHF. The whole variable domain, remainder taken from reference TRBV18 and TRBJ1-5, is NAGVMQNPRHLVRRRGQEARLRCSPMKGHSHVYWYRQLPEEGLKFMVYLQKENIIDESGMPKERFSAEFPKEGPSILRIQQVVRGDSAAYFCASSPFRDSTNSNQPQHFGDGTRLSIL.

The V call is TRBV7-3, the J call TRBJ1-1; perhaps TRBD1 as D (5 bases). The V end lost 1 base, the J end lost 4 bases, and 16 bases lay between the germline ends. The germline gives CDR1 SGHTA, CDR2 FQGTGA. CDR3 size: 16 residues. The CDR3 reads CASSLRLAGGSTEAFF. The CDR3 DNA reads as TGTGCCAGCAGCTTAAGGCTGGCGGGGGGGAGCACTGAAGCTTTCTTT. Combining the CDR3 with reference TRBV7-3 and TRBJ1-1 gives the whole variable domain GAGVSQTPSNKVTEKGKYVELRCDPISGHTALYWYRQSLGQGPEFLIYFQGTGAADDSGLPNDRFFAVRPEGSVSTLKIQRTERGDSAVYLCASSLRLAGGSTEAFFGQGTRLTVV.

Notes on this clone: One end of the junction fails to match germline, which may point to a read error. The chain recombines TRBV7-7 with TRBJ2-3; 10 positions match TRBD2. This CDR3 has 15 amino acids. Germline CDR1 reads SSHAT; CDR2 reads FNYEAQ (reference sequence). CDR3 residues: CASSLSGGAADTQYF. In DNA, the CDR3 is TGTGCTAGCAGCTTAAGCGGGGGGGCCGCCGATACGCAGTATTTT.

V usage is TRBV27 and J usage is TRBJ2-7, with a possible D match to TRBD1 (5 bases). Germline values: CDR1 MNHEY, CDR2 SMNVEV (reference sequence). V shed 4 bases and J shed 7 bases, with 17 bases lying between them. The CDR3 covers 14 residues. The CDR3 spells CASSSGQGLREQYF. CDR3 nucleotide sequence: TGTGCCAGCAGTTCCGGTCAGGGTCTCAGGGAGCAGTACTTC.

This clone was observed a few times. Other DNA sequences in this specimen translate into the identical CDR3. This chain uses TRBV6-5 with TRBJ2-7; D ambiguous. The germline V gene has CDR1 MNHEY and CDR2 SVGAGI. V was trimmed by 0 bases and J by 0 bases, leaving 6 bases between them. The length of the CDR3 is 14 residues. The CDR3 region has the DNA TGTGCCAGCAGTTACTCGAGAGGCTCCTACGAGCAGTACTTC. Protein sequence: CASSYSRGSYEQYF.

The CDR3 protein is CASSFGTSGYEQYF. CDR3 nucleotides: TGTGCCAGCAGCTTCGGGACTAGCGGATACGAGCAGTACTTC. The V gene is TRBV7-3, the J gene TRBJ2-7, with 11 nucleotides matching TRBD2. The germline V gene encodes CDR1 SGHTA and CDR2 FQGTGA. V lost 3 bases to trimming and J lost 4 bases; unmatched junction nucleotides: 2. The CDR3 is 14 residues long.

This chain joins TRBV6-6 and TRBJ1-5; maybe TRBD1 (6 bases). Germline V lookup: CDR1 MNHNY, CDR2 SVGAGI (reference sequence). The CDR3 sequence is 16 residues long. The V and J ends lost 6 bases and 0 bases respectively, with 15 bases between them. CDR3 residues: CASRGAREYSNQPQHF. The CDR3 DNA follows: TGTGCCAGCAGGGGGGCTCGGGAATATAGCAATCAGCCCCAGCATTTT.

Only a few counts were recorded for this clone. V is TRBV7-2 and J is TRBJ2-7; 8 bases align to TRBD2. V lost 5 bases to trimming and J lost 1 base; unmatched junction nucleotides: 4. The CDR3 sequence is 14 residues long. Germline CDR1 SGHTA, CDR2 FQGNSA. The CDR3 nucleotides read TGTGCCAGCAGCACCCGGGGGGGGTCCTACGAGCAGTACTTC. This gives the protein CASSTRGGSYEQYF.

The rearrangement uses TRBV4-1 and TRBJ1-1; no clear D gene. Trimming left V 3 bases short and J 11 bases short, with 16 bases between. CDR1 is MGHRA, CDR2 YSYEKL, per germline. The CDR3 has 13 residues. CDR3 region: CASSQQDWAMAFF. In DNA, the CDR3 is TGCGCCAGCAGCCAGCAGGACTGGGCGATGGCTTTCTTT.

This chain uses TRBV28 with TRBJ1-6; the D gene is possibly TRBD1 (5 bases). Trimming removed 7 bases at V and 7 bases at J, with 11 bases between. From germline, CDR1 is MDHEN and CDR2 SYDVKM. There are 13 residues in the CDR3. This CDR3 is CASNRQTNSPLHF. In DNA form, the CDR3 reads TGTGCCAGCAACCGACAGACCAATTCACCCCTCCACTTT.

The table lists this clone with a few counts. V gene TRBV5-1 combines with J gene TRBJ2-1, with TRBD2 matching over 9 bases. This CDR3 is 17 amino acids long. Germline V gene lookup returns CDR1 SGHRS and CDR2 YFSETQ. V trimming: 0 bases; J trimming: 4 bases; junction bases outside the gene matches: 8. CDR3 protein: CASSLAPLAGLYNEQFF. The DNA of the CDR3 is TGCGCCAGCAGCTTGGCCCCGCTAGCGGGGCTTTACAATGAGCAGTTCTTC.

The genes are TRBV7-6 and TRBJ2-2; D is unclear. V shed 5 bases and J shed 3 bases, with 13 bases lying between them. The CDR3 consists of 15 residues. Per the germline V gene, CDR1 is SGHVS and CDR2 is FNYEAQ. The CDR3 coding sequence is TGTGCCAGCAGCCCTAGAGATCGGGACACCGGGGAGCTGTTTTTT. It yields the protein CASSPRDRDTGELFF.